This is a list of T cell receptor beta chains from one sample in a study of cytomegalovirus exposure and HLA in healthy donors. Profiling relied on immunoSEQ multiplex PCR, and the TCRdb table lists in-frame clones only, not all of them. Of roughly 150,000 clones detected, 85% to 90% appear once; the ten largest clones hold roughly 3%. The sequenced sample consisted of PBMCs. Every receptor here comes from a young man in good health and CMV-seronegative. The CDR3 runs from the conserved cysteine through the conserved F or W. D genes are given only for firm matches. Size tells how often a clone was seen (once, few, many) or the class of an expanded clone, and some rows leave it out.

>NA|TRBJ1-2|15|TRBV5-5|TRBD1
TGTGCCAGCAGCTATGCAGGGGGCGCGTCCTATGGCTACACCTTC
CASSYAGGASYGYTF
>NA|TRBJ1-2|12|TRBV7-8|TRBD1
TGTGCCAGCAGCCGCGACAGGGTGGGCTACACCTTC
CASSRDRVGYTF
>NA|TRBJ2-1|16|TRBV4-2|TRBD2
TGTGCCAGCAGCCAATCGGGTGGCGGGGGATACAATGAGCAGTTCTTC
CASSQSGGGGYNEQFF
>NA|TRBJ1-5|14|TRBV7-9|NA
TGTGCCAGCAGCTTAGCGGGGGCGAATCAGCCCCAGCATTTT
CASSLAGANQPQHF
>NA|TRBJ1-2|9|TRBV20-1|NA
TGCAGTGACAGGACAGGCTACACCTTC
CSDRTGYTF
>once|TRBJ1-3|11|TRBV2|NA
TGTGCCAGCAGTCTAGGAAACACCATATATTTT
CASSLGNTIYF
>NA|TRBJ2-3|18|TRBV10-3|TRBD1
TGTGCCATCAGTGAGTCGGATAGGACAGGGGGGGTCACAGATACGCAGTATTTT
CAISESDRTGGVTDTQYF
>NA|TRBJ2-3|16|TRBV11-1|TRBD2
TGTGCCAGCAGCCTCCGACTAGCGGGAGGACCAGATACGCAGTATTTT
CASSLRLAGGPDTQYF
>NA|TRBJ2-5|15|TRBV4-3|TRBD2
TGCGCCAGCAGCCGCGGGACTAGCGGGGTCATGGCCCAGTACTTC
CASSRGTSGVMAQYF
>NA|TRBJ2-5|19|TRBV7-8|TRBD2
TGTGCCAGCAGCTCGCTACTCGGACTAGCGGGGGGGCCTCGGGAGACCCAGTACTTC
CASSSLLGLAGGPRETQYF
>NA|TRBJ2-1|15|TRBV1|NA
TGCACCAGCAGCCAGCTAGCGGGGGGGCCGGCGGAGCAGTTCTTC
CTSSQLAGGPAEQFF
>NA|TRBJ2-3|12|TRBV6-1|NA
TGTGCCAGCAGTACCTCCAGAGATACGCAGTATTTT
CASSTSRDTQYF
>NA|TRBJ1-1|13|TRBV10-3|TRBD1
TGTGCCATCGGCGTCAGGGGGCACACTGAAGCTTTCTTT
CAIGVRGHTEAFF
>once|TRBJ2-7|14|TRBV28|NA
TGTGCCAGCAGCTATAGTCAGGGGATCTACGAGCAGTACTTC
CASSYSQGIYEQYF
>NA|TRBJ1-1|13|TRBV18|NA
TGTGCCAGCTCACCGTCAGAGAACACTGAAGCTTTCTTT
CASSPSENTEAFF